This T cell receptor (beta chain) was captured in a study of T cell responses to AZD1222 COVID-19 vaccine listed by TCRdb under 2021. About the full investigation: Because spike-specific TCR depth and breadth did not differ between the two schedules, AZD1222 recipients who got a second dose at roughly 4 weeks were pooled with those who got a second dose at roughly 12 weeks. A total of just over 230 trial participants underwent TCR sequencing, of whom about 210 received two doses of AZD1222 and about 25 received two doses of the MenACWY control vaccine. Trial participants were enrolled by age into 18-55, 56-69 and 70-plus year subgroups, with about 150, 28 and 57 TCR-sequenced participants respectively. Broad study findings and their caveats: In the small 56-69-year group, the increase in depth fell short of significance, most likely because of low power. No day 14 peak-response samples were available, so repertoires were characterized only after the peak T cell response. Conclusions about previously exposed vaccinees are limited, since just 5 to 7 AZD1222 recipients were seropositive for SARS-CoV-2 at baseline. Reportedly, almost half of the unique spike-specific TCRs recognized epitopes lying outside the regions that are mutated in the B.1.351 and B.1.1.7 variants. CD4 TCRs associated with the vaccine covered the entire spike protein, and the dominant responses were in regions 160-218 and 743-854. After two AZD1222 doses, both the breadth and the depth of spike-specific TCRs were significantly higher than at day 0 and than in MenACWY recipients. Most participants were white British and females outnumbered males, and the authors suggested that clonal diversity may have been underestimated.

Concerning this clone itself: The antigen this receptor binds is unknown. Base qualities are not recorded, but no much larger clone differs from it by a single base.

Its CDR3 holds 16 amino acids, cysteine through phenylalanine. The read is trimmed to its CDR3 DNA, 48 bases read in frame from base 1. The CDR3 regions of human TCRbeta chains were analyzed by immunosequencing. Under the source paper's analysis protocol: TCRs in the repertoires were matched against a reference library of SARS-CoV-2-specific TCRs that had been generated with the MIRA antigen-specificity platform. Breadth was defined as the fraction of unique TCRs that were SARS-CoV-2-associated, and depth was defined as the fraction of total T cells that were SARS-CoV-2-associated. Using the MIRA data, every spike-specific TCR was mapped to the spike region that the TCR reacted to and assigned to either a CD4 or a CD8 class. Log10-transformed breadth and depth values were compared by one-way ANOVA with Sidak's multiple comparisons tests. TCRdb limited this immuneACCESS table to in-frame rearrangements with V and J called. A share of clones is missing; checked studies link under half to unresolved V genes, and the rest is unexplained. From that table come the V and J calls and clone size; the DNA was used to work out D and trimming. The sample table contains some 140,000 clones; only one count was recorded for approximately 90% of them. The biggest ten clones account for 1.9% of the sample.

The sample's time point label, decoded: baseline before first vaccination. Vaccinee samples were obtained from the UK trials COV001 and COV002, which included a single-blind randomized controlled phase 2/3 trial of AZD1222 (ChAdOx1 nCoV-19) in healthy adults. Trial participant PBMC samples were collected at day 0 and day 28 after the second dose for TCRbeta chain sequencing. The sequencing here drew on peripheral blood, taken on day 0 of AZD1222 vaccination. The rearrangement joined TRBV12-2 to TRBJ1-2; TRBD1 is the table's D call, not checked against the DNA. TRBV12-2 is annotated as a pseudogene. The clonotype was recovered from an adult in good health. The DNA sequence is as follows: TGTGCAAGTCGCTCCTCCCGGACAGGGGTAGACTATGGCTACACCTTC. Translation gives CASRSSRTGVDYGYTF.